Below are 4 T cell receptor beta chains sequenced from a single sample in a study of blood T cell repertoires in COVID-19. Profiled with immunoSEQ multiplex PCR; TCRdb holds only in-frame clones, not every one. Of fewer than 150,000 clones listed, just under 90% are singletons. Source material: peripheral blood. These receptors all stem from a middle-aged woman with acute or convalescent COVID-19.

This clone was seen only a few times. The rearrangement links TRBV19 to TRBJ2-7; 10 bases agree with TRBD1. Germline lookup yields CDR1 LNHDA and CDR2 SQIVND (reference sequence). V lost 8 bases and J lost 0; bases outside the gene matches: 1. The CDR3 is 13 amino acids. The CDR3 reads CASGQGGSYEQYF. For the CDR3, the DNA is TGTGCCAGTGGACAGGGGGGCTCCTACGAGCAGTACTTC.

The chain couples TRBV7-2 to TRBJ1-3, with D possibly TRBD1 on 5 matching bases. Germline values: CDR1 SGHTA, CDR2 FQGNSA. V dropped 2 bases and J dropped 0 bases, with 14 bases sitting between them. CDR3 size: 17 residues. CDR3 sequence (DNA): TGTGCCAGCAGCTTAATGAACAGGTTATACTCTGGAAACACCATATATTTT. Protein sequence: CASSLMNRLYSGNTIYF.

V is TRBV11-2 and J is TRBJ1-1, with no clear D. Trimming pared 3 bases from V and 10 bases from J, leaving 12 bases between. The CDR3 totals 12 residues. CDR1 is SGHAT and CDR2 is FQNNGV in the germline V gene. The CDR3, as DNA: TGTGCCAGCAGCTTCGAAGGGAGAGGAGCTTTCTTT. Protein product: CASSFEGRGAFF.

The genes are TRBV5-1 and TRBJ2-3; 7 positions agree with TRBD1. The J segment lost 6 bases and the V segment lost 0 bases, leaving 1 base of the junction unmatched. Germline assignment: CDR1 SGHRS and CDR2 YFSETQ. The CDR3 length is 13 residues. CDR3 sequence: CASSLATGDTQYF. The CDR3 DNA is TGCGCCAGCAGCTTGGCGACAGGGGATACGCAGTATTTT.